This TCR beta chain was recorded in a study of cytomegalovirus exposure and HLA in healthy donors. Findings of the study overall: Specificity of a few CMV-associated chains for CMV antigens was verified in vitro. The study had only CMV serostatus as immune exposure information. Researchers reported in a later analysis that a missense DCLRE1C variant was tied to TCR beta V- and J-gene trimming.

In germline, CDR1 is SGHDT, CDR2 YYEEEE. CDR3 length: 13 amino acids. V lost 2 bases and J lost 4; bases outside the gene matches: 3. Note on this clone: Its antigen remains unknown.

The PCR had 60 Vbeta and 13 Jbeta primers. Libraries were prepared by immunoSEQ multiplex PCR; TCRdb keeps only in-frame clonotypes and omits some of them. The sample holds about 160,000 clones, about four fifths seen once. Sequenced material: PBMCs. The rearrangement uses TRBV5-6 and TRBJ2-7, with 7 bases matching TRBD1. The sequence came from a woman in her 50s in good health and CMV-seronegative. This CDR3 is CASSFGTEYEQYF. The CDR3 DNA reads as TGTGCCAGCAGCTTCGGGACAGAGTACGAGCAGTACTTC.